These 18 T cell receptor beta chains came from one sample sequenced in a study of T cells in Graves' hyperthyroidism and ophthalmopathy. Authors of the study amplified TCR beta CDR3 regions from RNA transcripts. Carried out on the TCR CDR3, a first-round RT-PCR used the HTBI primer set. TCRdb redid the calling of the multiplex PCR reads with MiXCR, one entry per CDR3 protein. Of around 450,000 distinct CDR3 sequences in the sample, around a sixth were seen once. The source material was blood. The receptors here all came from a woman between 18 and 30 years old with Graves' hyperthyroidism.

This clonotype was counted ten times or more. The chain couples TRBV3-1 to TRBJ2-7; the D call may be TRBD1 or TRBD2 (5 bases each). The germline V gene encodes CDR1 LGHDT and CDR2 YNNKEL (reference sequence). The CDR3 runs to 13 residues. Trimming cost V 0 bases and J 6 bases, with 9 bases left between them. The CDR3 sequence is CASSQDLRGEQYF. The CDR3 DNA is TGTGCCAGCAGCCAAGATTTGAGGGGCGAGCAGTACTTC.

This clonotype was seen repeatedly, ten times or more. The chain employs TRBV5-1 and TRBJ2-2, with TRBD2 matching 8 bases. Looked up from germline, CDR1 is SGHRS and CDR2 is YFSETQ. Trimming removed 5 bases from V and 4 bases from J; junction bases left unmatched: 7. CDR3 length: 15 residues. The CDR3 here is CASREAGVPTGELFF. The CDR3 DNA reads as TGCGCCAGCAGAGAAGCGGGAGTTCCCACCGGGGAGCTGTTTTTT.

This clonotype appeared a few times. The chain has TRBV4-1 and TRBJ1-6, with D tentatively TRBD1 (5 bases). Trimming cost V 0 bases and J 0 bases, with 12 bases left between them. The CDR3 runs 18 residues. Germline CDR1 MGHRA, CDR2 YSYEKL. The CDR3 sequence is CASSQDQGRISYNSPLHF. CDR3 in DNA: TGCGCCAGCAGCCAAGATCAGGGCAGAATCTCCTATAATTCACCCCTCCACTTT.

This clonotype was counted at least ten times. J is TRBJ1-2 and V is TRBV9; no clear D. Trimming took 4 bases from V and 8 from J, leaving 21 bases between them. Germline V gene sequence: CDR1 SGDLS, CDR2 YYNGEE. The CDR3 extends over 15 amino acids. CDR3 residues: CASSPRGSSLGGYTF. The CDR3 coding sequence is TGTGCCAGCAGCCCTAGAGGTTCTTCCCTCGGGGGCTACACCTTC.

This clonotype was found a few times. The chain carries TRBV19 and TRBJ2-1; TRBD1 aligns across 9 bases. From germline, CDR1 is LNHDA and CDR2 SQIVND (reference sequence). The trim removed 7 bases at V and 0 bases at J, leaving 13 bases unmatched. CDR3 length: 18 residues. The CDR3 sequence: CASKPYLGDRASYNEQFF. DNA for the CDR3: TGTGCCAGTAAACCCTACCTTGGGGACAGGGCCTCCTACAATGAGCAGTTCTTC.

The rearrangement uses TRBV6-2 or TRBV6-3 and TRBJ1-5, with 7 bases matching TRBD1. CDR3 length: 14 amino acids. Germline CDR1 reads MNHEY; CDR2 reads SVGEGT. Trimming removed 4 bases from V and 8 bases from J; junction bases left unmatched: 8. For the CDR3, the DNA is TGTGCCAGCAGTTCGGACAGGTTCATTGAGCCCCAGCATTTT. This translates into CASSSDRFIEPQHF.

This clonotype was recorded many times. V is TRBV2 and J is TRBJ2-7, with 8 bases fitting TRBD1. The V segment lost 4 bases and the J segment 2 bases; nucleotides outside the gene matches: 1. Germline values: CDR1 SNHLY, CDR2 FYNNEI. CDR3 size: 13 residues. CDR3 amino acids: CASSGQGPYEQYF. The CDR3 DNA is TGTGCCAGCAGTGGACAGGGGCCCTACGAGCAGTACTTC.

The V gene is TRBV20-1, the J gene TRBJ2-3, with a weak D call TRBD2 (6 bases). The V end was cut by 5 bases, the J end by 6 bases, with 18 bases between. The CDR3 is 14 residues long. CDR1 is DFQATT, CDR2 SNEGSKA, per germline (reference sequence). CDR3 residues: CSAGLGTFWDTQYF. Written as DNA, the CDR3 is TGCAGTGCTGGGCTTGGGACTTTTTGGGATACGCAGTATTTT.

This clonotype was found a few times. The J gene is TRBJ1-1, the V gene TRBV5-4, with 9 nucleotides matching TRBD1. In germline, CDR1 is SGHNT, CDR2 YYREEE (reference sequence). After removal of 3 bases from V and 3 bases from J, the junction contained 3 bases not matched to a gene. The CDR3 contains 14 residues. The CDR3 loop reads CASSSGQGHTEAFF. DNA of the CDR3: TGTGCCAGCAGCTCTGGACAGGGGCACACTGAAGCTTTCTTT. Full variable domain (remainder filled in from reference TRBV5-4 and TRBJ1-1): ETGVTQSPTHLIKTRGQQVTLRCSSQSGHNTVSWYQQALGQGPQFIFQYYREEENGRGNFPPRFSGLQFPNYSSELNVNALELDDSALYLCASSSGQGHTEAFFGQGTRLTVV.

The CDR3: CASSQWAGGTGEDTQYF. The DNA for the CDR3 is TGCGCCAGCAGCCAATGGGCCGGTGGGACAGGTGAGGATACGCAGTATTTT. V is TRBV4-1 and J is TRBJ2-3; TRBD1 agrees at 8 bases. J was trimmed by 6 bases and V by 2 bases; bases with no gene match: 13. Germline V gene lookup returns CDR1 MGHRA and CDR2 YSYEKL. CDR3 length: 17 residues.

This clonotype was detected many times. The chain employs TRBV9 and TRBJ2-1, with TRBD1 matching 8 bases. The CDR3 has 15 amino acids. Germline CDR1 is SGDLS and CDR2 is YYNGEE. V dropped 0 bases and J dropped 7; count of bases not matched to a gene: 6. The CDR3 here is CASSVVAGGWNEQFF. DNA of the CDR3: TGTGCCAGCAGCGTAGTAGCAGGGGGCTGGAATGAGCAGTTCTTC.

This clonotype was detected many times. This rearrangement joins TRBV28 to TRBJ1-5, with unresolved D. The CDR3 contains 15 residues. V was trimmed by 2 bases and J by 3 bases, leaving 11 bases between them. CDR1 and CDR2 (germline): MDHEN, SYDVKM. The CDR3 DNA reads as TGTGCCAGCAGTTTAGGGCTAGGGAACAATCAGCCCCAGCATTTT. It translates to CASSLGLGNNQPQHF. Using reference TRBV28 and TRBJ1-5 for the parts outside the CDR3, the full variable domain is DVKVTQSSRYLVKRTGEKVFLECVQDMDHENMFWYRQDPGLGLRLIYFSYDVKMKEKGDIPEGYSVSREKKERFSLILESASTNQTSMYLCASSLGLGNNQPQHFGDGTRLSIL.

This clonotype occurred many times. This chain joins TRBV28 and TRBJ2-7; 7 positions match TRBD2. The CDR3 is made up of 14 amino acids. Germline V gives CDR1 MDHEN, CDR2 SYDVKM. J was trimmed by 3 bases and V by 3 bases; bases with no gene match: 5. CDR3 sequence reads: CASSFSTGGYEQYF. Written as DNA, the CDR3 is TGTGCCAGCAGTTTCTCGACGGGAGGCTACGAGCAGTACTTC. The variable domain in full, completed from reference TRBV28 and TRBJ2-7, reads DVKVTQSSRYLVKRTGEKVFLECVQDMDHENMFWYRQDPGLGLRLIYFSYDVKMKEKGDIPEGYSVSREKKERFSLILESASTNQTSMYLCASSFSTGGYEQYFGPGTRLTVT.

The V gene is TRBV5-1, the J gene TRBJ1-4; 9 nucleotides align to TRBD1. CDR1 and CDR2 from the germline V gene are SGHRS and YFSETQ. The trim removed 0 bases at V and 6 bases at J, leaving 3 bases unmatched. This CDR3 spans 15 amino acids. As DNA, the CDR3 is TGCGCCAGCAGCTTGGAGACAGGGGGAGATGAAAAACTGTTTTTT. Translating gives CASSLETGGDEKLFF.

This clonotype was counted at least ten times. The rearrangement links TRBV11-3 to TRBJ2-3; D is perhaps TRBD1 or TRBD2 (5 bases each). V shed 5 bases and J shed 9 bases, with 18 bases lying between them. Germline V gene data show CDR1 as SGHNT and CDR2 as YENEEA. The CDR3 is 14 amino acids. The chain's CDR3 is CASSRGTLPGTQYF. In nucleotides, the CDR3 is TGTGCCAGCAGCCGAGGGACCCTACCCGGGACGCAGTATTTT. The full variable domain, its missing parts supplied by reference TRBV11-3 and TRBJ2-3, is EAGVVQSPRYKIIEKKQPVAFWCNPISGHNTLYWYLQNLGQGPELLIRYENEEAVDDSQLPKDRFSAERLKGVDSTLKIQPAELGDSAVYLCASSRGTLPGTQYFGPGTRLTVL.

The chain combines TRBV3-1 with TRBJ2-1; tentative D call: TRBD1 (6 bases). V lost 3 bases to trimming and J lost 1 base, with 13 bases between them. The germline V gene encodes CDR1 LGHDT and CDR2 YNNKEL (reference sequence). The CDR3 loop spans 16 amino acids. CDR3 nucleotides: TGTGCCAGCAGCCAGCTTCCGACAGGATCCTACAATGAGCAGTTCTTC. It encodes CASSQLPTGSYNEQFF.

There are many counts of this clonotype. The J gene is TRBJ2-1, the V gene TRBV6-1; 8 nucleotides match TRBD2. From germline, CDR1 is MNHNS and CDR2 SASEGT. V was pared by 7 bases and J by 9 bases, with 14 bases of the junction left unmatched. The CDR3 has 15 residues. The CDR3 region has the DNA TGTGCCAGCACGCCCAGCGCGGGGGGCATTGTTGAGCAGTTCTTC. Residues: CASTPSAGGIVEQFF.

This clonotype was found many times. The chain links TRBV11-3 to TRBJ2-3; D is undetermined. The V and J ends lost 2 bases and 3 bases respectively, with 15 bases between them. Germline V gene data show CDR1 as SGHNT and CDR2 as YENEEA. This CDR3 is built from 16 residues. The DNA of the CDR3 is TGTGCCAGCAGCTTATACACGGATGGATCTACAGATACGCAGTATTTT. Translated, it gives CASSLYTDGSTDTQYF.